The 28 T cell receptor beta chains below come from one sample, sequenced in a study of identical twins. Each CDR3 protein is one row after TCRdb ran MiXCR on the 5' RACE reads. The data contain about 250,000 distinct CDR3 sequences, roughly 7.5% of them singletons. These same records also appear under a second study, on yellow fever vaccine responses in identical twins.

The sample taken for sequencing was CD8+ T cells sorted from blood. Receptors originate from a woman between 18 and 29 years old in good health.

This clonotype has a handful of counts. The J gene is TRBJ1-1, the V gene TRBV13; D unclear. V lost 3 bases and J 4 bases, leaving 6 bases between the germline ends. The V gene's germline CDR1 is PRHDT and CDR2 FYEKMQ (reference sequence). The CDR3 sequence is 12 residues long. Here the CDR3 reads CASSLVSTEAFF. In nucleotides, the CDR3 is TGTGCCAGCAGCTTGGTGAGCACTGAAGCTTTCTTT.

This sequence joins TRBV5-6 and TRBJ1-1; 8 bases line up with TRBD1. The CDR3 is 14 amino acids. Germline V lookup: CDR1 SGHDT, CDR2 YYEEEE. V trimming: 5 bases; J trimming: 5 bases; junction bases outside the gene matches: 8. CDR3 nucleotides: TGTGCCAGCAGTCCAGGGGGCGCGGGGACTGAAGCTTTCTTT. This codes for CASSPGGAGTEAFF.

There are a few counts of this clonotype. The chain has TRBV2 and TRBJ2-6, with 9 bases aligning to TRBD1. CDR1 SNHLY and CDR2 FYNNEI come from the germline V gene. This CDR3 is 17 amino acids long. Trimming took 6 bases from V and 3 from J; bases not matched to a gene: 9. In DNA form, the CDR3 reads TGTGCCAGCAGGGACGGGACAGGGCTCTTTGGGGCCAACGTCCTGACTTTC. Its translation is CASRDGTGLFGANVLTF.

This clonotype occurred many times. The chain carries TRBV29-1 and TRBJ2-7, with 8 nucleotides matching TRBD1. There are 13 residues in the CDR3. The germline V gene has CDR1 SQVTM and CDR2 ANQGSEA. Trimming removed 6 bases from V and 0 bases from J; junction bases left unmatched: 4. The CDR3: CSVLTGASYEQYF. CDR3 DNA: TGCAGCGTGTTGACAGGGGCCTCCTACGAGCAGTACTTC.

The sample holds a few counts of this clonotype. The rearrangement links TRBV21-1 to TRBJ2-6; no check of the table's D call, TRBD2, against the DNA was made. TRBV21-1 is described as a pseudogene. The CDR3 consists of 16 residues. The CDR3 protein is CASSRDSPTGANVLTF. For the CDR3, the DNA is TGTGCCAGCAGCAGAGACAGTCCGACTGGGGCCAACGTCCTGACTTTC.

The chain carries TRBV2 and TRBJ2-7; the D is unclear. The V end lost 1 base, the J end lost 6 bases, and 4 bases lay between the germline ends. There are 11 residues in the CDR3. Looked up from germline, CDR1 is SNHLY and CDR2 is FYNNEI. CDR3 bases: TGTGCCAGCAGTGAAGGCTCCGAGCAGTACGTC. Residues: CASSEGSEQYV.

This clonotype was seen ten or more times. The rearrangement uses TRBV20-1 and TRBJ2-7, with D hard to call. Trimming left V 5 bases short and J 0 bases short, with 17 bases between. CDR3 length: 15 amino acids. Per the germline V gene, CDR1 is DFQATT and CDR2 is SNEGSKA (reference sequence). The CDR3 DNA is TGCAGTGCTCGGTCCCAAGTCTCGAGCTCCTACGAGCAGTACTTC. Protein product: CSARSQVSSSYEQYF.

This clonotype was seen at least ten times. This sequence joins TRBV20-1 and TRBJ2-7; 10 nucleotides align to TRBD2. The CDR3 contains 13 residues. Germline-derived CDR1 and CDR2 are DFQATT and SNEGSKA (reference sequence). This chain's CDR3 is CSARTSGTYEQYF. In DNA form, the CDR3 reads TGCAGCGCCAGGACTAGCGGAACCTACGAGCAGTACTTC.

This clonotype was seen more than once but under ten times. The J gene is TRBJ1-6, the V gene TRBV6-1; D not certain. CDR3 size: 14 residues. V dropped 4 bases and J dropped 5 bases, with 9 bases sitting between them. Per the germline V gene, CDR1 is MNHNS and CDR2 is SASEGT. The CDR3 coding sequence is TGTGCCAGCAGTGGATCTCCGGATAATTCACCCCTCCACTTT. Protein: CASSGSPDNSPLHF.

This clonotype has at least ten counts. The chain recombines TRBV20-1 with TRBJ2-1, with TRBD2 matching 7 bases. The CDR3 has 15 amino acids. Germline CDR1 reads DFQATT; CDR2 reads SNEGSKA (reference sequence). J gave up 7 bases and V 6 bases, and 15 bases lay outside the gene matches. This CDR3 reads CSAKYREVGGNEQFF. The CDR3 DNA follows: TGCAGTGCAAAGTATCGGGAGGTCGGGGGGAATGAGCAGTTCTTC.

The J gene is TRBJ2-2, the V gene TRBV4-2; 9 bases line up with TRBD1. This CDR3 has 16 amino acids. With V trimmed by 0 bases and J by 7 bases, 6 bases remained unmatched. Germline lookup yields CDR1 LGHNA and CDR2 YNFKEQ. The CDR3 is CASSQEDRGLYGELFF. Written as DNA, the CDR3 is TGTGCCAGCAGCCAAGAGGACAGGGGTCTATACGGGGAGCTGTTTTTT.

There are many counts of this clonotype. The chain links TRBV4-1 to TRBJ2-7, with 9 bases fitting TRBD1. Germline values: CDR1 MGHRA, CDR2 YSYEKL. The CDR3 extends over 16 amino acids. Trimming took 0 bases from V and 2 from J; bases not matched to a gene: 5. CDR3 nucleotide sequence: TGCGCCAGCAGCCAAGATACCGGGACAGGGACCTACGAGCAGTACTTC. It encodes CASSQDTGTGTYEQYF.

This clonotype was observed a handful of times. The chain's CDR3 is CASSKDFLWGGPYEQYV. The CDR3 DNA reads TGTGCCAGCAGCAAGGATTTCCTCTGGGGAGGGCCCTACGAGCAGTACGTC. The gene calls are TRBV21-1 and TRBJ2-7. TRBV21-1 is assigned pseudogene status. The CDR3 spans 17 residues.

This clonotype was counted ten times or more. The V and J genes are TRBV6-4 and TRBJ2-3; 7 bases agree with TRBD2. The CDR3 runs 15 residues. Germline V gives CDR1 MRHNA, CDR2 SNTAGT. Losses at the gene ends were 0 bases for V and 4 bases for J; bases not matched to a gene: 4. CDR3 coding DNA: TGTGCCAGCAGTGACTCAGGCGGGGGATCAGATACGCAGTATTTT. Protein sequence: CASSDSGGGSDTQYF.

The chain links TRBV24-1 to TRBJ2-3; D is perhaps TRBD1 or TRBD2 (5 bases each). V lost 4 bases, J lost 4 bases, and 17 bases lay in between. Germline CDR1 and CDR2: KGHDR and SFDVKD. The CDR3 extends over 16 amino acids. In DNA form, the CDR3 reads TGTGCCACCAGTGACGGAAGGGAGTGGGGCGCAGATACGCAGTATTTT. Protein: CATSDGREWGADTQYF.

The chain employs TRBV7-2 and TRBJ1-4, with no clear D. The CDR3 contains 15 residues. Germline lookup yields CDR1 SGHTA and CDR2 FQGNSA. V lost 5 bases and J lost 2, with 12 bases in between. Written as DNA, the CDR3 is TGTGCCAGCAGCGCCTTGGGTGGGACTAATGAAAAACTGTTTTTT. Translation gives CASSALGGTNEKLFF.

In this sample, this clonotype turned up a few times. This chain uses TRBV5-6 with TRBJ2-1, with 9 bases fitting TRBD1. Trimming at V came to 3 bases and at J to 5 bases, leaving 0 bases not matched to a gene. From germline, CDR1 is SGHDT and CDR2 YYEEEE. The CDR3 runs 13 residues. DNA of the CDR3: TGTGCCAGCAGCTGGGACAGGGACAATGAGCAGTTCTTC. Its translation: CASSWDRDNEQFF.

This clonotype was found many times. The chain uses TRBV15 and TRBJ2-7; no definite D call. The V and J ends lost 8 bases and 4 bases respectively, with 24 bases between them. CDR1 is LNHNV, CDR2 YYDKDF, per germline (reference sequence). This CDR3 is 16 amino acids long. The chain's CDR3 is CATPVGSQINTYEQYV. The CDR3 DNA sequence: TGTGCCACCCCGGTGGGGTCCCAGATCAACACGTACGAGCAGTACGTC.

CDR3 sequence: CASSPSAGNTEAFF. In nucleotides, the CDR3 is TGTGCCAGCAGCCCTTCGGCGGGGAACACTGAAGCTTTCTTT. The chain carries TRBV14 and TRBJ1-1, with no clear D. Trimming cost V 4 bases and J 1 base, with 10 bases left between them. The CDR3 spans 14 residues. From germline, CDR1 is SGHDN and CDR2 FVKESK.

This rearrangement joins TRBV20-1 to TRBJ2-1; D assignment may be TRBD1 or TRBD2 (5 bases each). Germline V gene sequence: CDR1 DFQATT, CDR2 SNEGSKA (reference sequence). V was clipped by 3 bases and J by 2 bases, with 14 bases between them. The CDR3 covers 15 residues. The CDR3, as DNA: TGCAGTGCTAGTGGGGCCCGGGGCCCCTACAATGAGCAGTTCTTC. Translating it yields CSASGARGPYNEQFF.

This clonotype was observed at least ten times. This chain connects TRBV10-2 to TRBJ2-1; D tentatively fits TRBD1 or TRBD2 (7 bases each). The CDR3 length is 14 residues. Germline-derived CDR1 and CDR2 are WSHSY and SAAADI. Trimming pared 8 bases from V and 3 bases from J, leaving 14 bases between. The CDR3 region is CASGQGGGYNEQFF. In nucleotides, the CDR3 is TGCGCCAGCGGCCAGGGGGGGGGCTACAATGAGCAGTTCTTC.

This clonotype was detected only a few times. This sequence joins TRBV9 and TRBJ1-3, with D possibly matching TRBD1 (6 bases). Germline assignment: CDR1 SGDLS and CDR2 YYNGEE. V dropped 5 bases and J dropped 3 bases, with 18 bases sitting between them. The CDR3 is 16 amino acids. The CDR3 spells CASSARAGVDGNTIYF. In DNA form, the CDR3 reads TGTGCCAGCAGTGCCCGGGCAGGGGTAGATGGAAACACCATATATTTT.

Ten or more counts support this clonotype. The chain uses TRBV7-9 and TRBJ2-7; D is possibly TRBD1 or TRBD2 (5 bases each). Looked up from germline, CDR1 is SEHNR and CDR2 is FQNEAQ (reference sequence). This CDR3 spans 17 amino acids. With 1 base removed from V and 7 bases from J, the gap between germline ends came to 23 bases. CDR3 loop: CASSLETYGAPAYEQYF. The CDR3, as DNA: TGTGCCAGCAGCTTAGAGACTTACGGGGCGCCAGCATATGAGCAGTACTTC.

This clonotype has more than one count but fewer than ten. The chain has TRBV6-1 and TRBJ2-7; TRBD2 matches 12 bases. V was clipped by 6 bases and J by 1 base; unmatched bases: 4. CDR3 length: 15 amino acids. The germline CDR1 and CDR2 sequences are MNHNS and SASEGT. CDR3 DNA: TGTGCCAGCAGCCTCACTAGCGGGAGGTCCTACGAGCAGTACTTC. Protein: CASSLTSGRSYEQYF.

This clonotype came up many times. The chain has TRBV3-1 and TRBJ2-3; TRBD1 agrees at 8 bases. There are 17 residues in the CDR3. CDR1 LGHDT and CDR2 YNNKEL come from the germline V gene (reference sequence). The ends lost 0 bases at V and 3 bases at J; junction bases unmatched: 8. CDR3 coding DNA: TGTGCCAGCAGCCAAGATAAAGCAGGGGGCTATACAGATACGCAGTATTTT. This codes for CASSQDKAGGYTDTQYF.

This clonotype was seen ten or more times. This chain links TRBV4-1 with TRBJ1-1, with 7 bases fitting TRBD1. This CDR3 is 14 amino acids long. Germline trimming cut 7 bases from V and 0 bases from J; bases unmatched to any gene: 5. Germline V gene data show CDR1 as MGHRA and CDR2 as YSYEKL. The CDR3 nucleotides are TGCGCCAGCACGCAGGGACAGCTGAACACTGAAGCTTTCTTT. This codes for CASTQGQLNTEAFF.

This clonotype was counted between two and nine times. This chain's CDR3 is CASSLRPSGDTDTQYF. The CDR3, as DNA: TGCGCCAGCAGCCTCCGGCCTAGCGGGGACACAGATACGCAGTATTTT. The rearrangement uses TRBV4-1 and TRBJ2-3; 9 positions agree with TRBD2. The CDR3 extends over 16 amino acids. V shed 4 bases, J shed 2 bases, and the junction held 7 bases outside the gene matches. Germline values: CDR1 MGHRA, CDR2 YSYEKL.

This clonotype was observed many times. The V gene is TRBV24-1, the J gene TRBJ2-3, with D hard to call. V lost 9 bases and J 2 bases, leaving 14 bases between the germline ends. Per the germline V gene, CDR1 is KGHDR and CDR2 is SFDVKD. The CDR3 covers 14 residues. This chain's CDR3 is CATQALYSTDTQYF. CDR3 DNA: TGTGCCACCCAGGCTCTATATTCCACAGATACGCAGTATTTT.